This entry is about one T cell receptor (beta chain). Its antigen remains unidentified. This sample was taken from a study of tumor-infiltrating lymphocytes in localized non-small cell lung cancer. Study-level findings and limits: Compared with uninvolved lung, tumors showed higher T cell infiltration by TCRbeta sequencing.

The table came from immunoSEQ multiplex PCR; TCRdb's copy has only in-frame clones and leaves some out. The sample holds about 13,000 clones, 55% to 70% seen once. CDR3 length: 13 amino acids. The V gene's germline CDR1 is ENHRY and CDR2 SYGVKD. V lost 7 bases to trimming and J lost 7 bases; unmatched junction nucleotides: 4. The genes are TRBV10-3 and TRBJ2-1, with TRBD2 matching 10 bases. This clonotype originated in a human donor with non-small cell lung cancer. Sample: lung tumor tissue. The CDR3: CAIKASGSNEQFF. Here the CDR3 DNA reads TGTGCCATCAAGGCTAGCGGGAGTAATGAGCAGTTCTTC.